This TCR beta chain comes out of a study of regulatory T cells in long-lasting Graves disease. This clonotype was found a few times. Its antigen is undetermined. Building the TCR beta libraries relied on iRepertoire HTBI primers, and CDR3 regions underwent Arm-PCR. TCRdb ran MiXCR on the multiplex PCR reads and lists one entry per CDR3 protein. The table has hundreds of thousands of distinct CDR3 sequences, more than 20% seen once; the top ten hold 6.5% to 10%. Whole-study findings and limits: The number of shared public clonotypes was higher in persistent patients (about 2,700) than new patients (966). Persistent disease was characterized by preferential usage of TRBV28, TRBJ1-2 and TRBJ2-5.

CDR3 length: 10 amino acids. In germline, CDR1 is GTSNPN, CDR2 SVGIG (reference sequence). V shed 5 bases and J 7 bases; nucleotides not matched to a gene: 0. Documented time point: persistent/refractory GD, antithyroid drugs over 5 years with positive TRAb. PBMCs provided the RNA from which the TCR library was made. The sequencing used peripheral blood mononuclear cells (PBMCs), collected when the disease was refractory, from a patient treated with antithyroid drugs. This chain links TRBV30 with TRBJ1-1; TRBD1 aligns across 8 bases. The TCR originated in a female donor with Graves disease. CDR3 nucleotide sequence: TGTGCCTGGGGGACAGGTGAAGCTTTCTTT. Amino acids: CAWGTGEAFF.